The 27 T cell receptor beta chains below come from one sample, sequenced in a study of Ad26.COV2.S vaccination and SARS-CoV-2 variants. Stated treatment: around 19 received Ad26.COV2.S at low or high dose, single or two shots; about 5 received placebo; per-sample allocation not given. Day 63 after the first vaccine or placebo injection was the time point for sampling. Profiled with immunoSEQ multiplex PCR; TCRdb holds only in-frame clones, not every one. Among 350,000 to 400,000 clones listed, roughly nine tenths were seen once. The sample was peripheral blood, taken in a trial of Ad26.COV2.S vaccine versus placebo. The receptors were gathered from a person between 18 and 60 years old who received the Ad26.COV2.S COVID-19 vaccine or a placebo.

V usage is TRBV5-4 and J usage is TRBJ1-2, with D possibly TRBD1 on 6 matching bases. The V gene's germline CDR1 is SGHNT and CDR2 YYREEE (reference sequence). Trimming removed 2 bases from V and 5 bases from J, with 16 bases in between. The CDR3 has 15 residues. The CDR3: CASSFSGGARYGYTF. The CDR3 bases are TGTGCCAGCAGCTTTTCCGGGGGCGCTAGATATGGCTACACCTTC.

This clone was observed once. The chain combines TRBV4-1 with TRBJ1-4; D is unresolved. V was trimmed by 2 bases and J by 1 base, leaving 8 bases between them. From germline, CDR1 is MGHRA and CDR2 YSYEKL. This CDR3 has 15 residues. As DNA, the CDR3 is TGCGCCAGCAGCCAATACCAAGGAACTAATGAAAAACTGTTTTTT. Its translation: CASSQYQGTNEKLFF.

The chain is built from TRBV7-7 and TRBJ2-3, with 16 bases lining up with TRBD2. Germline-derived CDR1 and CDR2 are SSHAT and FNYEAQ (reference sequence). Unmatched junction bases numbered 5, after V lost 5 bases and J lost 0 bases. The CDR3 has 18 amino acids. The CDR3 region is CASSQGLAGGPSTDTQYF. The CDR3 DNA is TGTGCCAGCAGCCAGGGACTAGCGGGGGGGCCTAGCACAGATACGCAGTATTTT.

This clone came up once. V usage is TRBV2 and J usage is TRBJ1-1; D unresolved. Per the germline V gene, CDR1 is SNHLY and CDR2 is FYNNEI. Trimming pared 6 bases from V and 2 bases from J, leaving 16 bases between. The CDR3 totals 15 residues. The CDR3 DNA reads as TGTGCCAGCAGCCTCGAATCGGGTTATAACACTGAAGCTTTCTTT. Amino acid sequence: CASSLESGYNTEAFF.

The chain joins TRBV10-1 to TRBJ1-2; D gene unclear. Trimming stripped 0 bases from V and 8 bases from J, with 7 bases between. The CDR3 has 12 residues. Germline loops: CDR1 WNHNN, CDR2 SYGVQD (reference sequence). The CDR3 DNA reads TGCGCCAGCAGTGAGTCTGAATACGGCTACACCTTC. Translated, it gives CASSESEYGYTF.

V usage is TRBV4-1 and J usage is TRBJ1-1; D uncertain. The length of the CDR3 is 13 residues. CDR1 and CDR2 (germline): MGHRA, YSYEKL. V was pared by 9 bases and J by 5 bases, with 16 bases between. CDR3 in DNA: TGCGCCAGAAGAAACGACGGGAGGACTGAAGCTTTCTTT. This codes for CARRNDGRTEAFF.

The CDR3 sequence: CASSQATGGNGYTF. The CDR3 DNA follows: TGTGCCAGCAGCCAGGCGACAGGGGGCAATGGCTACACCTTC. The V gene is TRBV3-1 (or the pseudogene TRBV3-2), the J gene TRBJ1-2, with 10 bases matching TRBD1. Germline assignment: CDR1 LGHDT and CDR2 YNNKEL (reference sequence). J gave up 6 bases and V 3 bases, and 4 bases lay outside the gene matches. The CDR3 is 14 amino acids.

This chain uses TRBV4-2 with TRBJ2-3; 10 nucleotides agree with TRBD2. Germline V lookup: CDR1 LGHNA, CDR2 YNFKEQ. The CDR3 spans 15 residues. V lost 0 bases and J lost 3; bases outside the gene matches: 0. The chain's CDR3 is CASSQELAGTDTQYF. The CDR3 DNA is TGTGCCAGCAGCCAAGAACTAGCGGGGACAGATACGCAGTATTTT.

J is TRBJ1-2 and V is TRBV5-8, with D possibly being TRBD1 (6 bases). The V gene lost 3 bases and the J gene lost 8 bases, with 11 bases spanning the gap. This CDR3 is 12 amino acids long. Germline CDR1 SGHTS, CDR2 YDEGEE. The CDR3 here is CASSSTGIGYTF. The CDR3 nucleotides read TGTGCCAGCAGCTCAACAGGGATCGGCTACACCTTC. The entire variable domain, with the rest obtained from reference TRBV5-8 and TRBJ1-2, is as follows: EAGVTQSPTHLIKTRGQQATLRCSPISGHTSVYWYQQALGLGLQFLLWYDEGEERNRGNFPPRFSGRQFPNYSSELNVNALELEDSALYLCASSSTGIGYTFGSGTRLTVV.

V and J are TRBV7-9 and TRBJ2-7; D uncertain. Germline assignment: CDR1 SEHNR and CDR2 FQNEAQ (reference sequence). The CDR3 length is 13 residues. V shed 3 bases and J shed 3 bases, with 9 bases lying between them. The CDR3 DNA follows: TGTGCCAGCAGCTTGGGTCGGTTCTACGAGCAGTACTTC. Amino acids: CASSLGRFYEQYF.

The CDR3 coding sequence is TGCGCCAGCAGCCAAGTAGGGGGGAACACTGAAGCTTTCTTT. As protein: CASSQVGGNTEAFF. This sequence joins TRBV4-1 and TRBJ1-1; D perhaps matches TRBD1 (6 bases). CDR3 length equals 14 residues. V lost 1 base and J lost 1, with 7 bases in between. Germline CDR1 reads MGHRA; CDR2 reads YSYEKL.

This rearrangement joins TRBV7-9 to TRBJ2-1, with 7 bases matching TRBD1. V lost 1 base to trimming and J lost 11 bases; unmatched junction nucleotides: 14. CDR1 and CDR2 from the germline V gene are SEHNR and FQNEAQ (reference sequence). The length of the CDR3 is 16 residues. CDR3 sequence (DNA): TGTGCCAGCAGCTTAGAGCCCCTCCAGACAGGGATTAAGCAGTTCTTC. Amino acids: CASSLEPLQTGIKQFF. The full variable domain, rest sourced from reference TRBV7-9 and TRBJ2-1, is DTGVSQNPRHKITKRGQNVTFRCDPISEHNRLYWYRQTLGQGPEFLTYFQNEAQLEKSRLLSDRFSAERPKGSFSTLEIQRTEQGDSAMYLCASSLEPLQTGIKQFFGPGTRLTVL.

This clone has just one count. This chain joins TRBV12-3 or TRBV12-4 and TRBJ2-1; D may be TRBD1 or TRBD2 (5 bases each). The CDR3 contains 12 residues. The V and J ends lost 5 bases and 6 bases respectively, with 8 bases between them. CDR3: CASSPGANEQFF. CDR3 DNA: TGTGCCAGCAGTCCCGGGGCCAATGAGCAGTTCTTC.

The J gene is TRBJ2-3, the V gene TRBV7-2, with 9 bases aligning to TRBD2. CDR1 is SGHTA, CDR2 FQGNSA, per germline. Unmatched junction bases numbered 0, after V lost 1 base and J lost 4 bases. The CDR3 has 14 amino acids. CDR3 DNA sequence: TGTGCCAGCAGCTTAGAGCGGGAGGCAGATACGCAGTATTTT. Protein product: CASSLEREADTQYF.

The rearrangement links TRBV3-1 (or the pseudogene TRBV3-2) to TRBJ2-5; 7 bases are a match to TRBD1. Trimming took 1 base from V and 0 from J; bases not matched to a gene: 5. The CDR3 extends over 16 amino acids. CDR1 and CDR2 (germline): LGHDT, YNNKEL (reference sequence). The CDR3: CASSQGGQANQETQYF. The CDR3 DNA sequence: TGTGCCAGCAGCCAAGGCGGACAGGCCAACCAAGAGACCCAGTACTTC.

The genes are TRBV4-1 and TRBJ2-7, with TRBD1 matching over 10 bases. The junction had 4 bases not matched to a gene; V was cut back by 3 bases and J by 2 bases. This CDR3 has 15 residues. Germline V gives CDR1 MGHRA, CDR2 YSYEKL. The CDR3 DNA is TGCGCCAGCAGCCACGCCGACAGGGGGCCCTACGAGCAGTACTTC. Its translation is CASSHADRGPYEQYF.

The chain combines TRBV7-9 with TRBJ2-1, with 9 nucleotides matching TRBD1. V was pared by 1 base and J by 7 bases, with 11 bases of the junction left unmatched. This CDR3 region has 17 residues. CDR1 is SEHNR, CDR2 FQNEAQ, per germline (reference sequence). The CDR3: CASSLGGQGRSFNEQFF. The CDR3, as DNA: TGTGCCAGCAGCTTAGGGGGACAGGGTCGGTCTTTTAATGAGCAGTTCTTC.

The chain couples TRBV6-2 or TRBV6-3 to TRBJ2-7, with a weak D call TRBD2 (6 bases). The V and J ends lost 2 bases and 2 bases respectively, with 16 bases between them. Germline-derived CDR1 and CDR2 are MNHEY and SVGEGT. The CDR3 loop spans 16 amino acids. The CDR3 DNA reads TGTGCCAGCAGTTACCCCCTATGGGGCGGGACCTACGAGCAGTACTTC. It yields the protein CASSYPLWGGTYEQYF.

The chain joins TRBV6-2 or TRBV6-3 to TRBJ2-1; 9 bases are a match to TRBD2. Trimming took 6 bases from V and 4 from J; bases not matched to a gene: 10. The CDR3 spans 16 residues. Per germline, CDR1 MNHEY and CDR2 SVGEGT. CDR3 DNA: TGTGCCAGCAGCCCTCCGGGACTAGCCAATTACAATGAGCAGTTCTTC. This sequence encodes CASSPPGLANYNEQFF.

CDR3 nucleotide sequence: TGTGCCAGCAGCTTAGATCGGACCGTTGAAACCTTC. This encodes CASSLDRTVETF. This chain links TRBV7-9 with TRBJ1-2; the D is unclear. V was pared by 1 base and J by 14 bases, with 14 bases between. The CDR3 has 12 residues. CDR1 is SEHNR and CDR2 is FQNEAQ in the germline V gene (reference sequence).

The chain has TRBV5-1 and TRBJ2-1; tentatively, D is TRBD2 (5 bases). Trimming took 0 bases from V and 7 from J, leaving 17 bases between them. This CDR3 contains 16 residues. Germline V gene lookup returns CDR1 SGHRS and CDR2 YFSETQ. The CDR3 sequence is CASSLAPEAGLNEQFF. CDR3 nucleotide sequence: TGCGCCAGCAGCTTGGCCCCCGAGGCGGGCTTGAATGAGCAGTTCTTC.

The chain couples TRBV19 to TRBJ2-7, with D tentatively TRBD1 or TRBD2 (5 bases each). The CDR3 is 16 amino acids. The germline V gene has CDR1 LNHDA and CDR2 SQIVND (reference sequence). Trimming left V 5 bases short and J 0 bases short, with 17 bases between. The CDR3 is CASSVSVGRLSYEQYF. Here the CDR3 DNA reads TGTGCCAGTAGTGTCTCCGTGGGACGGCTCTCCTACGAGCAGTACTTC. The full variable domain, rest sourced from reference TRBV19 and TRBJ2-7, is DGGITQSPKYLFRKEGQNVTLSCEQNLNHDAMYWYRQDPGQGLRLIYYSQIVNDFQKGDIAEGYSVSREKKESFPLTVTSAQKNPTAFYLCASSVSVGRLSYEQYFGPGTRLTVT.

J is TRBJ2-3 and V is TRBV5-4; 10 nucleotides line up with TRBD1. The CDR3 loop spans 15 amino acids. Germline assignment: CDR1 SGHNT and CDR2 YYREEE (reference sequence). The ends lost 4 bases at V and 4 bases at J; junction bases unmatched: 6. CDR3 coding DNA: TGTGCCAGCAGCCAACCGGGACAGGGGCCAGATACGCAGTATTTT. This sequence encodes CASSQPGQGPDTQYF. Full variable domain (missing parts from reference TRBV5-4 and TRBJ2-3): ETGVTQSPTHLIKTRGQQVTLRCSSQSGHNTVSWYQQALGQGPQFIFQYYREEENGRGNFPPRFSGLQFPNYSSELNVNALELDDSALYLCASSQPGQGPDTQYFGPGTRLTVL.

V usage is TRBV27 and J usage is TRBJ2-1, with TRBD2 as a possible D gene (6 bases). Deletions cut 2 bases from V and 2 bases from J, with 13 bases between. This CDR3 spans 16 amino acids. In germline, CDR1 is MNHEY, CDR2 SMNVEV (reference sequence). The CDR3 here is CASSLKAGTPYNEQFF. CDR3 bases: TGTGCCAGCAGTTTAAAGGCGGGGACCCCCTACAATGAGCAGTTCTTC.

The chain recombines TRBV6-6 with TRBJ2-1; 13 positions agree with TRBD2. The V and J ends lost 4 bases and 7 bases, in that order; junction bases with no gene match: 7. The CDR3 extends over 16 amino acids. Germline CDR1 reads MNHNY; CDR2 reads SVGAGI (reference sequence). DNA of the CDR3: TGTGCCAGCAGTTCCAGACTAGCGGGGGGTGCAAATGAGCAGTTCTTC. This translates into CASSSRLAGGANEQFF.

The chain couples TRBV5-1 to TRBJ1-1; D perhaps matches TRBD1 (5 bases). CDR3 size: 12 residues. Germline assignment: CDR1 SGHRS and CDR2 YFSETQ. Trimming removed 5 bases from V and 4 bases from J, with 9 bases in between. The CDR3 DNA reads TGCGCCAGCAGGGGGGTAATCACTGAAGCTTTCTTT. Its translation is CASRGVITEAFF.

V is TRBV4-1 and J is TRBJ1-6; unclear D gene. Germline V gene lookup returns CDR1 MGHRA and CDR2 YSYEKL. The V and J ends lost 0 bases and 6 bases respectively, with 12 bases between them. This CDR3 comprises 16 residues. CDR3 in DNA: TGCGCCAGCAGCCAAGAGTCGCGGGCGGGTAATTCACCCCTCCACTTT. Its protein product is CASSQESRAGNSPLHF.